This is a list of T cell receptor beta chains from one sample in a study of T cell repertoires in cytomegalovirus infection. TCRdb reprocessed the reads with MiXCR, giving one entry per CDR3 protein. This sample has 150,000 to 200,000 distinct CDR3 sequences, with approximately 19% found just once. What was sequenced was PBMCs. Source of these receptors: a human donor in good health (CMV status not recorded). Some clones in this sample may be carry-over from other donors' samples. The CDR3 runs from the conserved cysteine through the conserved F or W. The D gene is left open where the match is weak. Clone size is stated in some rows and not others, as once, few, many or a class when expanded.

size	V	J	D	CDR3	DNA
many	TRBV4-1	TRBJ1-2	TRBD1	CASSASRDSAEANYGYTF	TGCGCCAGCAGTGCCTCGAGGGACAGCGCTGAAGCTAACTATGGCTACACCTTC
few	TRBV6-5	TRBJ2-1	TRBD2	CASSHLTSGRDPSYNEQFF	TGTGCCAGCAGCCACCTTACTAGCGGGAGAGACCCCTCCTACAATGAGCAGTTCTTC
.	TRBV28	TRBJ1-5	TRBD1	CASRGDRANQPQHF	TGTGCCAGCAGAGGGGACAGGGCTAATCAGCCCCAGCATTTT
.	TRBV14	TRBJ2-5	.	CASSQVLGRQETQYF	TGTGCCAGCAGCCAAGTGCTCGGACGGCAAGAGACCCAGTACTTC
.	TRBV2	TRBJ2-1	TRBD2	CASSEEAGGLLKHNEQFF	TGTGCCAGCAGTGAAGAAGCGGGGGGCCTACTAAAACACAATGAGCAGTTCTTC
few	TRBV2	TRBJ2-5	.	CASRAGTPEETQYF	TGTGCCAGCAGGGCCGGGACACCCGAAGAGACCCAGTACTTC
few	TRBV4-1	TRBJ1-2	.	CASSHPRQVYGYTF	TGCGCCAGCAGCCACCCTCGGCAGGTCTATGGCTACACCTTC
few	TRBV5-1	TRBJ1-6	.	CASRTALSYNSPLHF	TGCGCCAGCAGGACAGCCCTCTCCTATAATTCACCCCTCCACTTT
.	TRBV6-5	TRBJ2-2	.	CASGRNRYGELFF	TGTGCCAGCGGGAGGAACCGGTACGGGGAGCTGTTTTTT
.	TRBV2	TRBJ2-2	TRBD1	CASDLIGTANTGELFF	TGTGCCAGCGATCTGATAGGGACAGCCAACACCGGGGAGCTGTTTTTT
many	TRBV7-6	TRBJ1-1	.	CASSVSPEAFF	TGTGCCAGCAGCGTTTCCCCTGAAGCTTTCTTT
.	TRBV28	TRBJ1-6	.	CASSLGGLDSPLHF	TGTGCCAGCAGCTTAGGGGGGCTGGATTCACCCCTCCACTTT
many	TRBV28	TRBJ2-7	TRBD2	CASSRVAGEVSSYEQYF	TGTGCCAGCAGCCGAGTAGCGGGGGAAGTTAGCTCCTACGAGCAGTACTTC
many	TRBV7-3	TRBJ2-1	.	CASSLYMGEQFF	TGTGCCAGCAGCTTGTACATGGGTGAGCAGTTCTTC